These T cell receptor beta chains were read from a single sample in a study of Tregs in tolerant kidney transplant recipients. Method: immunoSEQ multiplex PCR; TCRdb's copy keeps in-frame clones and lacks some. The sample shows some 50,000 clones, roughly 89% of them seen only once. Material: CD8+ T cells from blood (PBMCs), obtained 12 months after the transplant. The receptors were gathered from a human patient who received a combined kidney and bone marrow transplant. Some of the T cells might come from the graft donor. Both conserved end residues are part of each CDR3. The D gene is left open where the match is weak. Clone size is not always given. Where it is, it says once, few, many or a class for expanded clones.

CDR3 length: 14; V gene: TRBV18; clone size: once; D gene: .; J gene: TRBJ1-5; CDR3 DNA: TGTGCCAGCTCTCAAGACACAAACTATCAGCCCCAGCATTTT; CDR3 protein: CASSQDTNYQPQHF
CDR3 length: 13; V gene: TRBV30; clone size: .; D gene: .; J gene: TRBJ2-1; CDR3 DNA: TGTGCCCGGGTCGGGGGCTCCTACAATGAGCAGTTCTTC; CDR3 protein: CARVGGSYNEQFF
CDR3 length: 17; V gene: TRBV9; clone size: .; D gene: TRBD1; J gene: TRBJ2-2; CDR3 DNA: TGTGCCAGCAGCGCCCGGACAGGGAAGAGAAACACCGGGGAGCTGTTTTTT; CDR3 protein: CASSARTGKRNTGELFF
CDR3 length: 12; V gene: TRBV30; clone size: .; D gene: .; J gene: TRBJ2-7; CDR3 DNA: TGTGCCTGGAGTGTATCCGTTTACGAGCAGTACTTC; CDR3 protein: CAWSVSVYEQYF
CDR3 length: 15; V gene: TRBV10-2; clone size: .; D gene: .; J gene: TRBJ2-1; CDR3 DNA: TGCGCCAGCAGTGATTCTTCGTTCTCCTACAATGAGCAGTTCTTC; CDR3 protein: CASSDSSFSYNEQFF
CDR3 length: 17; V gene: TRBV5-1; clone size: .; D gene: TRBD2; J gene: TRBJ2-5; CDR3 DNA: TGCGCCAGCAGCTGGAGGACTAGCGGGAAGGAAGGAGAGACCCAGTACTTC; CDR3 protein: CASSWRTSGKEGETQYF
CDR3 length: 18; V gene: TRBV7-9; clone size: .; D gene: TRBD2; J gene: TRBJ2-3; CDR3 DNA: TGTGCCAGCAGCTCCCCCTCCGGGACTAGCGGGGGCACAGATACGCAGTATTTT; CDR3 protein: CASSSPSGTSGGTDTQYF
CDR3 length: 13; V gene: TRBV4-1; clone size: few; D gene: .; J gene: TRBJ1-4; CDR3 DNA: TGCGCCAGCAGCTCCGGGATTAATGAAAAACTGTTTTTT; CDR3 protein: CASSSGINEKLFF
CDR3 length: 15; V gene: TRBV5-6; clone size: .; D gene: TRBD2; J gene: TRBJ2-3; CDR3 DNA: TGTGCCAGCAGCTTCCTAGCGGGGGGCACAGATACGCAGTATTTT; CDR3 protein: CASSFLAGGTDTQYF
CDR3 length: 14; V gene: TRBV21-1; clone size: .; D gene: .; J gene: TRBJ1-2; CDR3 DNA: TGTGCCAGCAGCAAAGTCAGGGATAACTATGGCTACACCTTC; CDR3 protein: CASSKVRDNYGYTF
CDR3 length: 14; V gene: TRBV27; clone size: few; D gene: .; J gene: TRBJ1-5; CDR3 DNA: TGTGCCAGCAGTACGCTGGACAGTTATCAGCCCCAGCATTTT; CDR3 protein: CASSTLDSYQPQHF
CDR3 length: 13; V gene: TRBV19; clone size: .; D gene: .; J gene: TRBJ1-6; CDR3 DNA: TGTGCCAGTAGTTTAACCTATAATTCCCCCCTCCACTTT; CDR3 protein: CASSLTYNSPLHF
CDR3 length: 13; V gene: TRBV15; clone size: .; D gene: .; J gene: TRBJ1-1; CDR3 DNA: TGTGCCACCAGCAGCCAATTGAACACTGAAGCTTTCTTT; CDR3 protein: CATSSQLNTEAFF
CDR3 length: 17; V gene: TRBV9; clone size: once; D gene: .; J gene: TRBJ2-2; CDR3 DNA: TGTGCCAGCAGCGGCCACCTGGGATTAGCGGAGTCCGGGGAGCTGTTTTTT; CDR3 protein: CASSGHLGLAESGELFF
CDR3 length: 15; V gene: TRBV5-1; clone size: .; D gene: .; J gene: TRBJ1-5; CDR3 DNA: TGCGCCAGCAGACCCGGGACTGATAGCAATCAGCCCCAGCATTTT; CDR3 protein: CASRPGTDSNQPQHF
CDR3 length: 15; V gene: TRBV5-6; clone size: few; D gene: TRBD1; J gene: TRBJ1-3; CDR3 DNA: TGTGCCAGCAGTTACGGACAGGGGGCTGGAAACACCATATATTTT; CDR3 protein: CASSYGQGAGNTIYF
CDR3 length: 15; V gene: TRBV7-7; clone size: .; D gene: TRBD1; J gene: TRBJ2-1; CDR3 DNA: TGTGCCAGCAGCTTCCAGGGGGCGAAGTACAATGAGCAGTTCTTC; CDR3 protein: CASSFQGAKYNEQFF
CDR3 length: 12; V gene: TRBV29-1; clone size: .; D gene: .; J gene: TRBJ2-3; CDR3 DNA: TGCAGCGTGGATATGGGCCCTTCTACGCAGTATTTT; CDR3 protein: CSVDMGPSTQYF
CDR3 length: 15; V gene: TRBV5-8; clone size: few; D gene: TRBD1; J gene: TRBJ2-2; CDR3 DNA: TGTGCCAGCAGCTTTATTAACAGGGGGACCGGGGAGCTGTTTTTT; CDR3 protein: CASSFINRGTGELFF
CDR3 length: 17; V gene: TRBV30; clone size: .; D gene: .; J gene: TRBJ2-2; CDR3 DNA: TGTGCCTGGAGAAGGGGGTTGACTCAAGACCTCACCGGGGAGCTGTTTTTT; CDR3 protein: CAWRRGLTQDLTGELFF
CDR3 length: 17; V gene: TRBV7-8; clone size: once; D gene: TRBD2; J gene: TRBJ2-2; CDR3 DNA: TGTGCCAGCAGCTTAGGTAGCGGGGGCGCGAACACCGGGGAGCTGTTTTTT; CDR3 protein: CASSLGSGGANTGELFF